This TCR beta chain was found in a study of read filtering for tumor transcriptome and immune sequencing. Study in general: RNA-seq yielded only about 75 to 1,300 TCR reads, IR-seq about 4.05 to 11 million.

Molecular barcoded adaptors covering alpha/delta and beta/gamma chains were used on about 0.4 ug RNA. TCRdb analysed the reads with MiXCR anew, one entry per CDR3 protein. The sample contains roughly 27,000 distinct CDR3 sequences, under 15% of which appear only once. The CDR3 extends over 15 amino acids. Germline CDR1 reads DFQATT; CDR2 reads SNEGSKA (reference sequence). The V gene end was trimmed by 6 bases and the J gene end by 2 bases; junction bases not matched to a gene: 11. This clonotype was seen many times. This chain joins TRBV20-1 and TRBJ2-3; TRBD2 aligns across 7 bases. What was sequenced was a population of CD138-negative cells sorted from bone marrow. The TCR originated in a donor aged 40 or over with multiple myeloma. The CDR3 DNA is TGCAGTGCCCCCTCTCCGGGACTACCCACAGATACGCAGTATTTT. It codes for CSAPSPGLPTDTQYF.